This T cell receptor (beta chain) originates from a study of blood T cell repertoires in COVID-19. Background on the study: Acute and convalescent COVID-19 samples came from the United States, Italy and Spain.

Authors' methods: Nucleated cell number was recorded as an estimate derived from reference gene primer amplification. The method was immunoSEQ multiplex PCR; TCRdb's version includes in-frame clones alone and lacks a portion of them. For V, J and clone size, that table is used; D and trimming come from the DNA. Counted here are 120,000 to 150,000 clones, about 90% occurring once; the ten biggest clones make up about 11%. CDR3 length: 16 residues. Trimming removed 7 bases from V and 1 base from J, with 19 bases in between. The germline gives CDR1 SGHRS, CDR2 YFSETQ. The TCR originated in a middle-aged man with active or convalescent COVID-19. Sequencing used peripheral blood. This chain connects TRBV5-1 to TRBJ2-3, with D possibly TRBD2 on 6 matching bases. CDR3 DNA sequence: TGCGCCAGCCAGATGTCAGGGCGGGGCCGCACAGATACGCAGTATTTT. It encodes CASQMSGRGRTDTQYF. Variable domain in full (rest from reference TRBV5-1 and TRBJ2-3): KAGVTQTPRYLIKTRGQQVTLSCSPISGHRSVSWYQQTPGQGLQFLFEYFSETQRNKGNFPGRFSGRQFSNSRSEMNVSTLELGDSALYLCASQMSGRGRTDTQYFGPGTRLTVL.